This T cell receptor beta chain was found in a study of T cell responses to AZD1222 COVID-19 vaccine. Study outcomes and limitations: Breadth and depth of Spike-specific TCRs rose after two AZD1222 doses.

The data were produced by immunoSEQ multiplex PCR, yet TCRdb's version contains in-frame clones alone and is incomplete. Altogether 150,000 to 200,000 clones are present, about 92% being singletons, with the ten largest covering under 1.2%. The sample holds one count of this clone. Its antigen remains unidentified. Sequences were derived from peripheral blood, sampled 28 days after the second AZD1222 dose. This clonotype was sampled from an adult who received the AZD1222 COVID-19 vaccine.

The CDR3 DNA follows: TGTGCCAGCAGTCTCATAGGACACACCTTC. This encodes CASSLIGHTF. This chain joins TRBV6-5 and TRBJ1-2; D unresolved. Germline CDR1 is MNHEY and CDR2 is SVGAGI. V was trimmed by 5 bases and J by 12 bases, leaving 10 bases between them. This CDR3 comprises 10 residues.